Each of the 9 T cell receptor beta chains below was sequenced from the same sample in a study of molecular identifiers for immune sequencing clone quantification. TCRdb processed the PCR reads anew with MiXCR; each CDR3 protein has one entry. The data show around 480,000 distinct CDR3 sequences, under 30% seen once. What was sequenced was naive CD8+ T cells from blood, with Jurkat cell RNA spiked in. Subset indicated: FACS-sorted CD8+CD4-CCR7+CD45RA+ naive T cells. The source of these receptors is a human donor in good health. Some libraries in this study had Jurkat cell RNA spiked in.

This chain's CDR3 is CASSALPNYGYTF. CDR3 in DNA: TGTGCCAGCAGCGCATTACCTAACTATGGCTACACCTTC. The chain carries TRBV21-1 and TRBJ1-2. TRBV21-1 is a pseudogene. The CDR3 contains 13 residues.

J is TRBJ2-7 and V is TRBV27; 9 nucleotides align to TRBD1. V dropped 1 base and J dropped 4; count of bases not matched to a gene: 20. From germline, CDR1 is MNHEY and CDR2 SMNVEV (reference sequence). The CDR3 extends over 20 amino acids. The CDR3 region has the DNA TGTGCCAGCAGTTTATTTTTCGGTTTTGGTCGTGGACAGGGGCAATACGAGCAGTACTTC. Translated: CASSLFFGFGRGQGQYEQYF.

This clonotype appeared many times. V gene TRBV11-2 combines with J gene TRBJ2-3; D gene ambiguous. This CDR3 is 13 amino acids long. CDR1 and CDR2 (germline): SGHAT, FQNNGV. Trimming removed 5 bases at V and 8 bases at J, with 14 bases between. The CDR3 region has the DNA TGTGCCAGCAGCCTCATAAGGCAAGCTACGCAGTATTTT. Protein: CASSLIRQATQYF.

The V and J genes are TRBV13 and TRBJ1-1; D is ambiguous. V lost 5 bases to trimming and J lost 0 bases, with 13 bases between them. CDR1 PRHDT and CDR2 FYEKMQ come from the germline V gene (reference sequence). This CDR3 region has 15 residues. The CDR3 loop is CASSPPLSLNTEAFF. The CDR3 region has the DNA TGTGCCAGCAGCCCCCCCCTTTCCCTGAACACTGAAGCTTTCTTT.

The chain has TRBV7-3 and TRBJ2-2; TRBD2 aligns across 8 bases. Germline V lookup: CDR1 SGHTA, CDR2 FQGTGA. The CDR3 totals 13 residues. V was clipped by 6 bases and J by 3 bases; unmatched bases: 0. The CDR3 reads CASRLADTGELFF. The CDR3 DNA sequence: TGTGCCAGCAGACTAGCGGACACCGGGGAGCTGTTTTTT.

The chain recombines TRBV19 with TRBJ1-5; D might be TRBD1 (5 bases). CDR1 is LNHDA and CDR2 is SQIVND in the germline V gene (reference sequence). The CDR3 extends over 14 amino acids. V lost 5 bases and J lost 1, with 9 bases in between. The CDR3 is CASSWGVSNQPQHF. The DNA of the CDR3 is TGTGCCAGTAGTTGGGGGGTGAGCAATCAGCCCCAGCATTTT. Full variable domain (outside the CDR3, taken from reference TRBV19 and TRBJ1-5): DGGITQSPKYLFRKEGQNVTLSCEQNLNHDAMYWYRQDPGQGLRLIYYSQIVNDFQKGDIAEGYSVSREKKESFPLTVTSAQKNPTAFYLCASSWGVSNQPQHFGDGTRLSIL.

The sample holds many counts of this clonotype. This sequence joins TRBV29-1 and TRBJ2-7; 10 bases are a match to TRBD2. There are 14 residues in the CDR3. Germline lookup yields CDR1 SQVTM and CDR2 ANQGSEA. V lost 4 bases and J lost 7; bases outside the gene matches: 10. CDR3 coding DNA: TGCAGCGTTGTTCCCCTAGCGGGGGCTGTGGAGCAGTACTTC. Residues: CSVVPLAGAVEQYF.

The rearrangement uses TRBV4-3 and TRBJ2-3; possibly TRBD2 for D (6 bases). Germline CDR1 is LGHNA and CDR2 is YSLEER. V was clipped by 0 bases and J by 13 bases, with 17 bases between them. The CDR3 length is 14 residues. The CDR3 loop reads CASSQDSGLGGEYF. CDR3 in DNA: TGCGCCAGCAGCCAAGATTCCGGCCTAGGCGGGGAGTATTTT.

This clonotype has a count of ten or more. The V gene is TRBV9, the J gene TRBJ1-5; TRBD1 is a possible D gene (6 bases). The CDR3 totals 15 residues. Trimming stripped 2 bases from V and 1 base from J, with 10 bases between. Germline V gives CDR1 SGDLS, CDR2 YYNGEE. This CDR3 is CASSVGGASNQPQHF. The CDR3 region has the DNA TGTGCCAGCAGCGTTGGGGGGGCCAGCAATCAGCCCCAGCATTTT.